This TCR beta chain was found in a study of T cell repertoires in cytomegalovirus infection. This clonotype appeared a few times. Its target is not known. TCRdb itself ran the reads through MiXCR, one entry per CDR3 protein. The sample consists of 310,000 or so distinct CDR3 sequences, roughly 25% of them appearing once. The V end lost 7 bases, the J end lost 0 bases, and 12 bases lay between the germline ends. CDR3 size: 14 residues. Per germline, CDR1 LNHDA and CDR2 SQIVND (reference sequence). This chain joins TRBV19 and TRBJ1-1, with D possibly TRBD1 on 5 matching bases. This TCR derives from a human donor in good health (CMV status not recorded). Some clones in this sample may be carry-over from other donors' samples. The specimen was cultured PBMCs, collected from culture after CMV antigen stimulation. CDR3 bases: TGTGCCAGTACCACAGGCGCAATGAACACTGAAGCTTTCTTT. It codes for CASTTGAMNTEAFF.